Sequencing of this T cell receptor (beta chain) was carried out in a study of post-analysis software for immune sequencing data. Study-wide findings and caveats: Normalized Chao1 diversity was significantly lower in multiple sclerosis patients than in controls. Five TRBV segments were significantly more frequent in patients than in controls. TRBV5-6, TRBV5-1 and TRBV20-1 were among these segments.

Tagging with unique molecular identifiers was a feature of the TCR beta cDNA libraries. Once roughly 1 to 11 million T cells were used, approximately 470,000 cDNA molecules resulted. Via MiXCR, TCRdb re-called the PCR reads, giving one row per CDR3 protein. In the table there are almost 700,000 distinct CDR3 sequences, around 60% of which are singletons. As concerns this clonotype: The antigen remains unidentified.

The germline V gene has CDR1 SGHRS and CDR2 YFSETQ. The junction had 5 bases not matched to a gene; V was cut back by 0 bases and J by 5 bases. CDR3 length equals 14 residues. The sample taken for sequencing was blood. The sequence was obtained from a girl aged 2 to 10 with multiple sclerosis. The chain has TRBV5-1 and TRBJ2-7; the match to TRBD2 covers 7 bases. This chain's CDR3 is CASSLGGREDEQYF. CDR3 nucleotides: TGCGCCAGCAGCTTGGGGGGACGGGAGGACGAGCAGTACTTC.